This record concerns one TCR beta chain sequence. The data stem from a study of blood T cell repertoires in COVID-19. Study-wide background: COVID-19 samples from acute and convalescent phases originated in the United States, Italy and Spain. Sources were T cells, B-cell-depleted T cells, or PBMCs; the material itself was cDNA or gDNA.

This CDR3 is built from 13 residues. V was shortened by 2 bases and J by 8 bases, with 11 bases between the two germline ends. From germline, CDR1 is KGHDR and CDR2 SFDVKD. Original handling: Estimates of nucleated cell counts were drawn from the amplification of reference gene primers. Libraries were prepared by immunoSEQ multiplex PCR; TCRdb keeps only in-frame clonotypes and omits some of them. Clone size and V and J calls were adopted from that table, with D and trimming inferred from the DNA. The sample has 300,000 to 450,000 clones; 85% are singletons. The receptor was derived from a woman between 18 and 29 years old with acute or convalescent COVID-19. The source material was peripheral blood. The chain has TRBV24-1 and TRBJ1-1; the D gene is possibly TRBD1 (6 bases). The CDR3, as DNA: TGTGCCACCAGTGATTCACAGGGAACCGAAGCTTTCTTT. It yields the protein CATSDSQGTEAFF.